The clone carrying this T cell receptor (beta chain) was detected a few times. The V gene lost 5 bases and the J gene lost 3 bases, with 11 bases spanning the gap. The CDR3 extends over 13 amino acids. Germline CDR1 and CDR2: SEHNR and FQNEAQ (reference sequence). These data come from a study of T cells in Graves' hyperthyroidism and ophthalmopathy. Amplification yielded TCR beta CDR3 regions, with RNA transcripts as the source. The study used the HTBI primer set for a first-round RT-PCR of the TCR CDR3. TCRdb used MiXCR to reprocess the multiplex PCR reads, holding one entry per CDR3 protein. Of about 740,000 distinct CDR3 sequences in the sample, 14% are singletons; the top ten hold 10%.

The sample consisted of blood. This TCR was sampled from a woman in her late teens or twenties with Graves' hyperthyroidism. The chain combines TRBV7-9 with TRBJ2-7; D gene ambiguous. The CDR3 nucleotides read TGTGCCAGCAGCCCCCCGGACGGCTACGAGCAGTACTTC. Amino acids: CASSPPDGYEQYF.